In its sample, the clone carrying this T cell receptor (beta chain) was seen a few times. The data originate from a study of technical replicates of blood from a few donors. The trim removed 0 bases at V and 0 bases at J, leaving 2 bases unmatched. The CDR3 is made up of 15 amino acids. Germline V gives CDR1 MGHRA, CDR2 YSYEKL. Using immunoSEQ multiplex PCR, the repertoire was profiled, and TCRdb retains in-frame clones only, with some absent. This table holds 70,000 to 75,000 clones, 95% found once. What was sequenced was T cells isolated from PBMCs. The J gene is TRBJ2-7, the V gene TRBV4-1; 7 bases fit TRBD2. This clonotype was sampled from a human donor in good health. CDR3 coding DNA: TGCGCCAGCAGCCAAGATGGGGGGGACTCCTACGAGCAGTACTTC. It yields the protein CASSQDGGDSYEQYF.